This T cell receptor beta chain was identified in a study of a mutant IDH1 vaccine in newly diagnosed glioma. As for the study in general: Week 35 brought visit V12, which was followed by visit V13 at week 47.

TCRdb's table, derived via immunoSEQ multiplex PCR, lists solely in-frame clones and lacks some. This sample has tens of thousands of clones, with roughly 90% found just once. General study findings and limits: Induction of immune responses by the vaccine occurred in 85% to 95% of patients. Shifts in the top peripheral T cell clonotypes seemed unrelated to pseudoprogression.

As to time point: week 47, end of study. Topical imiquimod was applied with each vaccine dose, which held 300 ug of mutant IDH1 20-mer peptide. In the case of this clone: What it recognizes is unknown.

V dropped 3 bases and J dropped 7 bases, with 7 bases sitting between them. CDR1 is DFQATT and CDR2 is SNEGSKA in the germline V gene (reference sequence). The CDR3 spans 11 residues. This receptor was taken from a woman in her 40s with glioma. The source material was PBMCs, sampled from a glioma patient whose treatment included an IDH1 peptide vaccine. V gene TRBV20-1 combines with J gene TRBJ2-1; no firm D call. The CDR3: CSASRRNEQFF. In DNA, the CDR3 is TGCAGTGCTAGTAGGCGGAATGAGCAGTTCTTC.